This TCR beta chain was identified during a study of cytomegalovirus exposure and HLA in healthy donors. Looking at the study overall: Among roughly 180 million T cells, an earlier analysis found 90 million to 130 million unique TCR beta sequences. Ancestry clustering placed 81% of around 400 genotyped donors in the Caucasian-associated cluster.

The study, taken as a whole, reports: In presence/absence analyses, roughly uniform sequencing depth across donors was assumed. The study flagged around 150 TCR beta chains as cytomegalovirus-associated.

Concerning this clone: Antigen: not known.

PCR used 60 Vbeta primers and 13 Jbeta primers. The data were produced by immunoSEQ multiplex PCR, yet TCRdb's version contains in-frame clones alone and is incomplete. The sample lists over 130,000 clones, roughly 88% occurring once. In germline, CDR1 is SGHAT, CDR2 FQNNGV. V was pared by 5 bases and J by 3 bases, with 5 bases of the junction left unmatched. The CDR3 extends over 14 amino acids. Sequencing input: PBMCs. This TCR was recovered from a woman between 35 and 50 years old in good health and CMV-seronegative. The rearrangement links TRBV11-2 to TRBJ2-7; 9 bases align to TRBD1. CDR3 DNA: TGTGCCAGCAGCCGGGACAGGGTTTTCTACGAGCAGTACTTC. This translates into CASSRDRVFYEQYF. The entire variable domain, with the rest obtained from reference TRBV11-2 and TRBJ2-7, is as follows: EAGVAQSPRYKIIEKRQSVAFWCNPISGHATLYWYQQILGQGPKLLIQFQNNGVVDDSQLPKDRFSAERLKGVDSTLKIQPAKLEDSAVYLCASSRDRVFYEQYFGPGTRLTVT.